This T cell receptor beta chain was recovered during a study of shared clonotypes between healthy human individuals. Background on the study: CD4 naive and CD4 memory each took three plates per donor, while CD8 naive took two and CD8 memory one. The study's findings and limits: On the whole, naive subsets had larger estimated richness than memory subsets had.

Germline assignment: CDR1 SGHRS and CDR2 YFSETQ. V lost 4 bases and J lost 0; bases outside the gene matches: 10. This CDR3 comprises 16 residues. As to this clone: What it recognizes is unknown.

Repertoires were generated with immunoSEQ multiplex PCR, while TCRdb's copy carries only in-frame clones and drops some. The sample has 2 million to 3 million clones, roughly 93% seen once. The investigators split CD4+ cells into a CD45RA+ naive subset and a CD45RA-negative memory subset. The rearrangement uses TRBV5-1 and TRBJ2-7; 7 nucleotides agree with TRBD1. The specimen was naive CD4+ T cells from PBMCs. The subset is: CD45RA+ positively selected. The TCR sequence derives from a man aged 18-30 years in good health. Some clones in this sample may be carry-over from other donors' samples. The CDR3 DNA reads TGCGCCAGCAGCGCCGGGACAGCCCCAAGCTCCTACGAGCAGTACTTC. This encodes CASSAGTAPSSYEQYF.